The following is a T cell receptor beta chain sequence with its context. Its antigen remains unidentified. The data belong to a study of vaccination and CD4 T cells after COVID-19. V dropped 3 bases and J dropped 1 base, with 9 bases sitting between them. Germline-derived CDR1 and CDR2 are DFQATT and SNEGSKA (reference sequence). This CDR3 spans 13 amino acids. Sequence data for DNA of cultured CD4+ T cells were generated by the Oncomine TCR Beta short-read assay. From the PCR reads, TCRdb called clonotypes with MiXCR, one entry per CDR3 protein. The sample carries over 8,500 distinct CDR3 sequences, roughly 44% recorded once. The treatment is: 10-day PBMC culture with coronavirus spike peptide pools or control peptides (ViraFEST assay).

What was sequenced was CD4+ T cells from blood, cultured in vitro. V is TRBV20-1 and J is TRBJ2-5, with D hard to call. The receptor was isolated from a human donor who had recovered from COVID-19. DNA for the CDR3: TGCAGTGCTAGGAGATACCTCCAAGAGACCCAGTACTTC. Its protein product is CSARRYLQETQYF.